A selection of T cell receptor beta chains follows, all from one sample in a study of T cell clones after liver transplantation. Method: immunoSEQ multiplex PCR; TCRdb's copy keeps in-frame clones and lacks some. The data hold roughly 70,000 clones, with over 85% observed a single time. The sample here was CD4+ T cells from blood, taken before liver transplant. The receptors were sampled from a human donor who received a liver transplant. The CDR3 runs from the conserved cysteine through the conserved F or W. Fields, in order: J gene, D gene, clone size, V gene, CDR3 protein, CDR3 DNA. D genes are given only for firm matches. The listing skips clone size in some rows; elsewhere it reads once, few, many or a size class.

TRBJ1-1 - once TRBV7-9 CASSSPTGSDRAFF TGTGCCAGCAGCTCTCCCACGGGGTCTGATAGAGCTTTCTTT
TRBJ1-1 - - TRBV19 CASSRGFYTEAFF TGTGCCAGTAGTCGAGGGTTTTACACTGAAGCTTTCTTT
TRBJ1-1 TRBD1 - TRBV28 CASSLAGGMNTEAFF TGTGCCAGCAGTTTAGCAGGGGGCATGAACACTGAAGCTTTCTTT
TRBJ2-3 TRBD2 - TRBV5-1 CASSPELAGGTDTQYF TGCGCCAGCAGCCCGGAACTAGCGGGAGGCACAGATACGCAGTATTTT
TRBJ2-7 - - TRBV9 CASSVSFGVGEQYF TGTGCCAGCAGCGTAAGTTTCGGGGTTGGCGAGCAGTACTTC
TRBJ2-1 - - TRBV11-2 CASSFGGGGSYNEQFF TGTGCCAGCAGCTTCGGTGGCGGCGGATCCTACAATGAGCAGTTCTTC
TRBJ2-7 - - TRBV19 CASSIGRSYEQYF TGTGCCAGTAGTATAGGACGGAGCTACGAGCAGTACTTC
TRBJ2-1 - - TRBV5-4 CASSSLMGQLYNEQFF TGTGCCAGCAGCTCCCTTATGGGACAACTCTACAATGAGCAGTTCTTC
TRBJ1-1 - once TRBV11-2 CASSLLSTGKEAFF TGTGCCAGCAGCTTGCTTAGTACAGGGAAAGAAGCTTTCTTT
TRBJ2-5 - - TRBV2 CASSVDRKETQYF TGTGCCAGCAGTGTAGACAGAAAAGAGACCCAGTACTTC
TRBJ2-4 TRBD2 once TRBV9 CASSVEVGVGGSGRVAKNIQYF TGTGCCAGCAGCGTAGAGGTGGGAGTGGGGGGTAGCGGGAGGGTAGCCAAAAACATTCAGTACTTC
TRBJ1-1 - - TRBV7-2 CASSYPGWDTEAFF TGTGCCAGCAGCTACCCAGGGTGGGACACTGAAGCTTTCTTT
TRBJ1-4 - - TRBV29-1 CSVEMLEEKLFF TGCAGCGTTGAAATGCTGGAAGAAAAACTGTTTTTT
TRBJ1-1 TRBD1 - TRBV10-1 CASIKDRDLGNTEAFF TGCGCCAGCATCAAGGACAGGGATTTGGGGAACACTGAAGCTTTCTTT